Shown below are 4 T cell receptor beta chains from a single sample sequenced in a study of T cells after yellow fever vaccination. MiXCR, run by TCRdb on the 5' RACE reads, gives a single entry per CDR3 protein. The data hold hundreds of thousands of distinct CDR3 sequences, with about 5% observed a single time. The source was CD4+ T cells sorted from PBMCs, collected on the day of the yellow fever booster vaccination. The source of these receptors is a man aged 18-30 years who received the YFV17D yellow fever vaccine.

The V call is TRBV20-1, the J call TRBJ2-3, with D uncertain. Germline CDR1 reads DFQATT; CDR2 reads SNEGSKA (reference sequence). This CDR3 contains 11 residues. Trimming pared 6 bases from V and 4 bases from J, leaving 8 bases between. DNA of the CDR3: TGCAGTGCGCAGATGTCAGATACGCAGTATTTT. Its protein is CSAQMSDTQYF.

The rearrangement links TRBV6-4 to TRBJ1-2; D ambiguous. With 2 bases removed from V and 8 bases from J, the gap between germline ends came to 12 bases. The CDR3 spans 13 residues. Germline V lookup: CDR1 MRHNA, CDR2 SNTAGT. The CDR3, as DNA: TGTGCCAGCAGTGACGACACCCTGAGGGGCTACACCTTC. Translating it yields CASSDDTLRGYTF.

The chain employs TRBV7-9 and TRBJ1-1, with TRBD1 as a possible D gene (6 bases). Looked up from germline, CDR1 is SEHNR and CDR2 is FQNEAQ (reference sequence). V dropped 6 bases and J dropped 3 bases, with 14 bases sitting between them. CDR3 size: 14 residues. The CDR3 loop reads CASSLQGFDTEAFF. CDR3 sequence (DNA): TGTGCCAGCAGTCTGCAGGGGTTCGACACTGAAGCTTTCTTT.

In its sample, this clonotype was seen a few times. The J gene is TRBJ1-1, the V gene TRBV5-1; unclear D gene. This CDR3 spans 16 amino acids. CDR1 is SGHRS and CDR2 is YFSETQ in the germline V gene. The V and J ends lost 0 bases and 0 bases respectively, with 12 bases between them. CDR3 in amino acids: CASSLGRGGMNTEAFF. The DNA for the CDR3 is TGCGCCAGCAGCTTGGGACGAGGAGGCATGAACACTGAAGCTTTCTTT.